This section outlines one T cell receptor (beta chain) sequence together with its context. Its antigen is unknown. Relying on iRepertoire HTBI primers and Arm-PCR of CDR3 regions, the team built TCR beta libraries. Under the authors' procedure: Sample data revealed roughly 62 TRBV and 14 TRBJ segments. TCRdb recomputed calls from the multiplex PCR reads with MiXCR, one row per CDR3 protein. The V and J calls, along with clone size, are taken from TCRdb and not from the paper's own processing. The table includes a few hundred thousand distinct CDR3 sequences, 14% detected once. These data are taken from a study of regulatory T cells in long-lasting Graves disease. The sample's time point: newly diagnosed GD, antithyroid drugs for less than 3 months. The TCR library was made from RNA that had been extracted from PBMCs in TRIzol. Patients hailed from an endocrinology department in Xi'an, China. Study findings and constraints: TRBV28 was favored in persistent disease, as were TRBJ1-2 and TRBJ2-5.

Trimming at V came to 0 bases and at J to 4 bases, leaving 4 bases not matched to a gene. This CDR3 comprises 15 residues. CDR1 is SGHNT and CDR2 is YYREEE in the germline V gene (reference sequence). This same sample was also part of a study on T cells in Graves' hyperthyroidism and ophthalmopathy. According to that study: Patients aged 18 to 65 had newly diagnosed hyperthyroidism of under 2 months' duration.

The sequencing here drew on peripheral blood mononuclear cells (PBMCs), taken at new diagnosis, from a patient treated with antithyroid drugs. The receptor was isolated from a woman between 50 and 59 years old with Graves disease. This chain uses TRBV5-4 with TRBJ2-7; 10 nucleotides match TRBD1. The CDR3 sequence: CASSLGGQGNYEQYF. CDR3 bases: TGTGCCAGCAGCTTGGGGGGACAGGGGAATTACGAGCAGTACTTC.